Shown below are 3 T cell receptor beta chains from a single sample sequenced in a study of shared T cell receptors in the human thymus. The method was immunoSEQ multiplex PCR; TCRdb's version includes in-frame clones alone and lacks a portion of them. Found here are 700,000 or so clones, approximately 85% of them singletons; the top ten hold 0.008% to 0.011%. The same data also went into a second study, on human thymus T cells.

The specimen was thymocytes. The receptors were sampled from a girl under two years old with a congenital heart defect.

J is TRBJ1-2 and V is TRBV5-8; tentatively, D is TRBD1 (5 bases). CDR3 size: 19 residues. The germline gives CDR1 SGHTS, CDR2 YDEGEE. V was trimmed by 0 bases and J by 4 bases, leaving 25 bases between them. CDR3: CASSLGWFGAGSRRYGYTF. DNA for the CDR3: TGTGCCAGCAGCTTGGGTTGGTTCGGGGCGGGGTCTAGACGCTATGGCTACACCTTC.

The V call is TRBV10-3, the J call TRBJ2-1; the match to TRBD2 covers 9 bases. The J segment lost 7 bases and the V segment lost 2 bases, leaving 15 bases of the junction unmatched. The CDR3 is 18 amino acids. Germline CDR1 ENHRY, CDR2 SYGVKD. CDR3 in DNA: TGTGCCATCAGTGAGCCGATAGATAGCGGGGGCAACGCAAATGAGCAGTTCTTC. It is translated as CAISEPIDSGGNANEQFF.

The CDR3 DNA reads TGTGCCAGCAGCCAAAACATAGGGGGACAGGGTGTCCACGAGCAGTACTTC. Translating it yields CASSQNIGGQGVHEQYF. J is TRBJ2-5 and V is TRBV7-9, with TRBD1 matching over 9 bases. Gene TRBJ2-7 matches the end of the DNA better, so the J call may be wrong. The germline gives CDR1 SEHNR, CDR2 FQNEAQ (reference sequence). This CDR3 comprises 17 residues.